This TCR beta chain was sequenced during a study of beta chain features in type 1 diabetes. Study-wide findings and caveats: There was a moderate but significant shortening of TCRB CDR3s in all four CD4+ subsets of Type 1 diabetes patients. Relative to healthy donors, patients appeared to have naive, central memory and Treg TCRB repertoires that were more similar.

Concerning this clone itself: Its antigen is not known. Other DNA sequences in the sample encode the same CDR3.

Every isolated RNA sample was fully reverse transcribed, so sequencing captured expressed TCRB transcripts. Sequenced by immunoSEQ multiplex PCR; TCRdb stores in-frame clones only, minus some. This repertoire shows 200,000 to 250,000 clones, roughly 17% found once; its top ten account for less than 0.09%. Per the germline V gene, CDR1 is DFQATT and CDR2 is SNEGSKA (reference sequence). The CDR3 contains 11 residues. After removal of 6 bases from V and 8 bases from J, the junction contained 5 bases not matched to a gene. This chain joins TRBV20-1 and TRBJ2-3, with 7 nucleotides matching TRBD2. Sequencing was carried out using naive CD4+ T cells from blood. The clonotype was recovered from a man aged 30 to 45 with type 1 diabetes. This chain's CDR3 is CSARLAATQYF. The CDR3 coding sequence is TGCAGTGCCAGACTAGCTGCTACGCAGTATTTT.